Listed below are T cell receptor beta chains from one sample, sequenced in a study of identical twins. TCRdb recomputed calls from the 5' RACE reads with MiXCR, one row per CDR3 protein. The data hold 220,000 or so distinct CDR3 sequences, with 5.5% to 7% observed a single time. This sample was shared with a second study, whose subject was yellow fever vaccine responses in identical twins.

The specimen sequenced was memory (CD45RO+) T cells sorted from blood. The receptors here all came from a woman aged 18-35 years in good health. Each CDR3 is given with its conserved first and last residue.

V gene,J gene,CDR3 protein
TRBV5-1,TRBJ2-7,CASRRGRAGYYEQYF
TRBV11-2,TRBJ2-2,CASSPKRTLGELFF
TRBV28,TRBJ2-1,CASSFRTSGPSYNEQFF
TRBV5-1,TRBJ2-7,CASSLYVSSEQYF
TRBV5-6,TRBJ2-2,CASSWGLAGATGELFF
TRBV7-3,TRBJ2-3,CASSPTSGTETKQYF
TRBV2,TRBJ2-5,CASSPPSAPNLYQETQYF
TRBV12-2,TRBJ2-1,CASRLRIRGTGRNEQFF
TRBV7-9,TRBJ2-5,CAGTSGQETQYF
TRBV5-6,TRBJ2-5,CASSLGRFGQGYSF
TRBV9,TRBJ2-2,CASSWGEVGTGELFF
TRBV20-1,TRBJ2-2,CSATGSANTGELFF
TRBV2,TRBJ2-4,CAGGENIQYF
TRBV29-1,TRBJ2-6,CSVSKGTAGGANVLTF
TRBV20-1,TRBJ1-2,CSARDREGRYGYTF
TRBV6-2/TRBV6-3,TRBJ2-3,CASSYRTDTQYF
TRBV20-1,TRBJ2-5,CSARIRLPEGETQYF
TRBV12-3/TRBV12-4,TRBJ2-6,CASSSQSGANVLTF
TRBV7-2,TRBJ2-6,CASSLAQLRAGANVLTF
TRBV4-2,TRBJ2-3,CASSALLAGGRDTQYF
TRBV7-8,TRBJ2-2,CASSSGLSGELFF
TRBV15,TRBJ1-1,CATSRDLGEAFF